Listed here is a single TCR beta chain. This CDR3 contains 15 residues. Germline loops: CDR1 MNHEY, CDR2 SMNVEV (reference sequence). J was trimmed by 5 bases and V by 4 bases; bases with no gene match: 9. This entry belongs to a study of blood T cell repertoires in COVID-19. Profiled with immunoSEQ multiplex PCR; TCRdb holds only in-frame clones, not every one. The sample has 61,000 or so clones, roughly 80% seen once. The rearrangement joins TRBV27 to TRBJ1-1; 8 bases are a match to TRBD1. The source of this sequence is a woman between 70 and 85 years old with acute or convalescent COVID-19. Sequences were obtained from peripheral blood. CDR3 sequence (DNA): TGTGCCAGCAGTTCCTCCAGGGGGCGGGGTACTGAAGCTTTCTTT. Translated, it gives CASSSSRGRGTEAFF.